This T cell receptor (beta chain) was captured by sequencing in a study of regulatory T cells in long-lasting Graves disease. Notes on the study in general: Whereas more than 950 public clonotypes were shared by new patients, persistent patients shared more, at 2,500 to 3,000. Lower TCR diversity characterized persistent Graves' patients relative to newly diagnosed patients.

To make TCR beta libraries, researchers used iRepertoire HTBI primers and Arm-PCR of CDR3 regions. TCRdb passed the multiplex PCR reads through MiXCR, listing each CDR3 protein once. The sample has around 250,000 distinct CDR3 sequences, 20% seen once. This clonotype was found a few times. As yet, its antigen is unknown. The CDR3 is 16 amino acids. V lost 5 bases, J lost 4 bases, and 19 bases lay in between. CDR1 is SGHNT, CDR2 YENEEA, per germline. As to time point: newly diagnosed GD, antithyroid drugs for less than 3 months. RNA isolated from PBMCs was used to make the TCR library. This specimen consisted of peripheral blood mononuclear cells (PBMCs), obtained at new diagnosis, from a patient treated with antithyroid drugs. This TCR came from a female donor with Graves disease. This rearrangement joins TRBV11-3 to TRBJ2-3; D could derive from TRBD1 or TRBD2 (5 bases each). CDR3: CASSQEHGARADTQYF. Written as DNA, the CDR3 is TGTGCCAGCAGCCAAGAACATGGGGCGAGGGCAGATACGCAGTATTTT.